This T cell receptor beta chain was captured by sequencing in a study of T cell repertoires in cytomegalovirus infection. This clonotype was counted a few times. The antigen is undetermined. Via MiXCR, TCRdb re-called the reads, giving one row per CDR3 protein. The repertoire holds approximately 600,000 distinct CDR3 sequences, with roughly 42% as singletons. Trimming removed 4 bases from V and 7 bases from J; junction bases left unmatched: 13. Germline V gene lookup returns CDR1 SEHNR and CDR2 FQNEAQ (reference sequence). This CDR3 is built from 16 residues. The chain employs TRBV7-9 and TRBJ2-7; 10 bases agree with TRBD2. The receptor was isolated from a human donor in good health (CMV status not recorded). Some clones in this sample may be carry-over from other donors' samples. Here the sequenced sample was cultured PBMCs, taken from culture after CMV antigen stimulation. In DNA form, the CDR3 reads TGTGCCAGCAGCTACGCCGGGACTAGCGCAAAGCGGGAGCAGTACTTC. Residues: CASSYAGTSAKREQYF.